This T cell receptor beta chain was identified during a study of T cells in Graves' hyperthyroidism and ophthalmopathy. RNA transcripts were the template for amplifying TCR beta CDR3 regions. The HTBI set primed first-round TCR CDR3 RT-PCR. A single record per CDR3 protein comes from TCRdb applying MiXCR to the multiplex PCR reads. The sample has 560,000 or so distinct CDR3 sequences; 20% are singletons. Exclusion criteria comprised uncontrolled infection, other autoimmune disease, pregnancy or lactation. Each diagnosis was grounded in clinical symptoms, serum thyroxine and TRAb, thyroid ultrasound, and orbital computed tomography. On this clonotype: Its antigen is unidentified.

Points from the study as a whole: A model built on 13 V-J features separated ophthalmopathy from stable hyperthyroidism.

V shed 8 bases and J 2 bases; nucleotides not matched to a gene: 7. The CDR3 runs 13 residues. Germline CDR1 is DFQATT and CDR2 is SNEGSKA (reference sequence). This sequence was found in a man between 40 and 49 years old with Graves' ophthalmopathy. Input material: blood. This chain joins TRBV20-1 and TRBJ2-7; 9 bases match TRBD1. The CDR3 is CSPLRTGAYEQYF. As DNA, the CDR3 is TGCAGTCCTCTCCGGACAGGGGCCTACGAGCAGTACTTC.